The sequence of this TCR beta chain was determined in a study of blood T cell repertoires in COVID-19. The overall study: Samples representing acute and convalescent COVID-19 were sourced from the United States, Italy and Spain.

Under the authors' procedure: Amplification of reference gene primers was used by the study to estimate nucleated cell counts. This table comes from immunoSEQ multiplex PCR, and its TCRdb copy is limited to in-frame clones, with some not included. The DNA gave D and trimming, while V, J and clone size come from that table. Among 100,000 to 150,000 clones, roughly 83% were seen once, and the ten largest hold approximately 16%. CDR1 is SGHNT, CDR2 YYREEE, per germline (reference sequence). Trimming took 4 bases from V and 6 from J, leaving 13 bases between them. The CDR3 totals 14 residues. The material sequenced was peripheral blood. The receptor comes from a woman aged 50 to 65 with acute or convalescent COVID-19. The chain links TRBV5-4 to TRBJ1-4; possibly TRBD1 for D (6 bases). The CDR3 DNA reads as TGTGCCAGCAGCCTCAGGGAGGGGGATGAAAAACTGTTTTTT. Its translation is CASSLREGDEKLFF.